The 2 T cell receptor beta chains below all came from one sample that was sequenced in a study of beta chain features in type 1 diabetes (dated by TCRdb to 2016 to 2018). What the authors observed across the whole study: In all four CD4+ subsets, TCRB CDR3 length was moderately but significantly shorter in type 1 diabetes patients.

The antigens of these receptors remain unknown. Libraries were made using the immunoSEQ multiplex PCR assay. The entire isolated RNA was reverse transcribed using the High Capacity cDNA Reverse Transcription Kit, and thus expressed TCRB transcripts were sequenced. Imported from immuneACCESS, the table was reduced by TCRdb to in-frame sequences with V and J called. These copies leave out some clones; in studies compared against another copy, an unresolved V gene accounts for under half, and the cause of the remainder is not known. Here the sample has about 660,000 clones; 11% to 15% occur a single time. The top ten constitute just under 0.04% of the sample. Sequenced sample: naive CD4+ T cells from blood. The sample's cell subset or site label, decoded: true naive CD4+ T cells. The receptors derive from a man aged 18-30 years with type 1 diabetes.

The CDR3 nucleotides are TGCGCCAGCAGCTTGGGTGACTCTGGGGCCAACGTCCTGACTTTC. It specifies CASSLGDSGANVLTF. V is TRBV5-1 and J is TRBJ2-6; D unresolved. The CDR3 has 15 amino acids. The germline CDR1 and CDR2 sequences are SGHRS and YFSETQ. V was clipped by 0 bases and J by 0 bases, with 4 bases between them.

The rearrangement joins TRBV30 to TRBJ2-3; tentatively, D is TRBD1 (5 bases). The V gene's germline CDR1 is GTSNPN and CDR2 SVGIG (reference sequence). The V gene lost 4 bases and the J gene lost 4 bases, with 12 bases spanning the gap. CDR3 size: 13 residues. CDR3 nucleotides: TGTGCCTGGACCAGGGCTTCCGCAGATACGCAGTATTTT. Translated: CAWTRASADTQYF.